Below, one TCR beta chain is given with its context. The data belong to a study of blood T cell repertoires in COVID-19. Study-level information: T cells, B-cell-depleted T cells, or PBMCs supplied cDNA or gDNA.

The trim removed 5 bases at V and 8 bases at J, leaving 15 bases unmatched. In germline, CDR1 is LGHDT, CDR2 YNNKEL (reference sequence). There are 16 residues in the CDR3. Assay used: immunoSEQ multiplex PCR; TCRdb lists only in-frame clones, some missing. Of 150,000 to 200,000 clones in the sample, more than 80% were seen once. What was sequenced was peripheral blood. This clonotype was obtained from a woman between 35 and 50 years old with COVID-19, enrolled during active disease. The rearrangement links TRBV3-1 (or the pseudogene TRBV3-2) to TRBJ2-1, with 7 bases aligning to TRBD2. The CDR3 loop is CASSLTGGGARHEQFF. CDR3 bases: TGTGCCAGCAGCTTGACTGGCGGGGGTGCCCGCCATGAGCAGTTCTTC.